The 19 T cell receptor beta chains given below trace back to one sample, sequenced in a study of beta chain features in type 1 diabetes. Every bit of the isolated RNA underwent reverse transcription, so sequencing read expressed TCRB transcripts. The assay was immunoSEQ multiplex PCR, and TCRdb's table has in-frame clones only and misses some. The sample carries 810,000 or so clones, roughly 15% recorded once. The source material was naive CD4+ T cells from blood. These receptors all come from a woman in her late teens or twenties in good health.

In this sample, this clone turned up a few times. V is TRBV6-5 and J is TRBJ2-7; the D is unclear. The V gene's germline CDR1 is MNHEY and CDR2 SVGAGI. V lost 6 bases, J lost 4 bases, and 7 bases lay in between. This CDR3 is built from 11 residues. CDR3 bases: TGTGCCAGCAGAGGGCCTTACGAGCAGTACTTC. Its translation: CASRGPYEQYF.

The gene calls are TRBV4-2 and TRBJ1-2; maybe TRBD1 (6 bases). The V and J ends lost 6 bases and 4 bases respectively, with 12 bases between them. The length of the CDR3 is 13 residues. From germline, CDR1 is LGHNA and CDR2 YNFKEQ. The CDR3 protein is CASRQGTLYGYTF. CDR3 bases: TGTGCCAGCAGACAGGGTACTCTCTATGGCTACACCTTC.

J is TRBJ2-7 and V is TRBV7-2, with 8 bases lining up with TRBD1. Germline CDR1 SGHTA, CDR2 FQGNSA. Germline trimming cut 5 bases from V and 7 bases from J; bases unmatched to any gene: 19. The CDR3 runs 17 residues. CDR3 sequence (DNA): TGTGCCAGCAGCCCCGGAGGGGCAGGGGGCCCCATGGGAGAGCAGTACTTC. Protein sequence: CASSPGGAGGPMGEQYF. Drawing the rest from reference TRBV7-2 and TRBJ2-7, the complete variable domain is GAGVSQSPSNKVTEKGKDVELRCDPISGHTALYWYRQSLGQGLEFLIYFQGNSAPDKSGLPSDRFSAERTGGSVSTLTIQRTQQEDSAVYLCASSPGGAGGPMGEQYFGPGTRLTVT.

This clone appeared a few times. The genes are TRBV18 and TRBJ1-5; D may be TRBD1 (6 bases). CDR1 KGHSH and CDR2 LQKENI come from the germline V gene. There are 14 residues in the CDR3. V was pared by 6 bases and J by 5 bases, with 14 bases between. CDR3 protein: CASSYIEGDQPQHF. CDR3 sequence (DNA): TGTGCCAGCTCGTATATCGAGGGGGATCAGCCCCAGCATTTT.

This clone showed up just a few times. This sample includes further DNA sequences coding for the same CDR3. This chain links TRBV6-6 with TRBJ1-5; D is unclear. Per germline, CDR1 MNHNY and CDR2 SVGAGI (reference sequence). Trimming removed 0 bases from V and 2 bases from J, with 5 bases in between. The CDR3 is made up of 14 amino acids. The CDR3 protein is CASSYSRGNQPQHF. The CDR3, as DNA: TGTGCCAGCAGTTACTCGAGGGGCAATCAGCCCCAGCATTTT.

The chain has TRBV28 and TRBJ2-3; 9 nucleotides agree with TRBD1. Per germline, CDR1 MDHEN and CDR2 SYDVKM. The CDR3 is made up of 16 amino acids. The V gene end was trimmed by 7 bases and the J gene end by 3 bases; junction bases not matched to a gene: 11. In DNA, the CDR3 is TGTGCCAGCACCTCCGCACAGGGGGCTGGTACAGATACGCAGTATTTT. It codes for CASTSAQGAGTDTQYF.

The chain is built from TRBV5-1 and TRBJ2-7; D may correspond to TRBD1 or TRBD2 (5 bases each). The germline V gene has CDR1 SGHRS and CDR2 YFSETQ. The CDR3 contains 14 residues. V lost 4 bases and J 1 base, leaving 12 bases between the germline ends. The CDR3 here is CASSQQGRSYEQYF. DNA for the CDR3: TGCGCCAGCAGCCAGCAGGGACGGTCCTACGAGCAGTACTTC.

This clone has just a few counts. The gene calls are TRBV20-1 and TRBJ1-1, with D hard to call. This CDR3 has 11 residues. Germline CDR1 DFQATT, CDR2 SNEGSKA (reference sequence). Trimming took 5 bases from V and 6 from J, leaving 10 bases between them. DNA of the CDR3: TGCAGTGCTGCCCGAAGGCCTGAAGCTTTCTTT. Translated: CSAARRPEAFF.

This clone was detected only a few times. This sequence joins TRBV4-3 and TRBJ2-5, with 9 bases identical to TRBD1. With V trimmed by 2 bases and J by 5 bases, 3 bases remained unmatched. The CDR3 consists of 14 residues. Germline V gives CDR1 LGHNA, CDR2 YSLEER. The CDR3 DNA reads as TGCGCCAGCAGCCAACTAGGACAGGGGGAGACCCAGTACTTC. Translating it yields CASSQLGQGETQYF.

This clone was detected only a few times. Other DNA sequences from this sample encode an identical CDR3 as well. This chain uses TRBV7-2 with TRBJ2-7; D is unresolved. The germline V gene has CDR1 SGHTA and CDR2 FQGNSA. The ends were cut back, 2 bases at V and 4 bases at J, with 6 bases in the middle. The CDR3 loop spans 12 amino acids. This chain's CDR3 is CASSLTRYEQYF. CDR3 in DNA: TGTGCCAGCAGCTTAACGCGGTACGAGCAGTACTTC.

Only a few counts were recorded for this clone. DNA of the CDR3: TGTGCCAGCACCCTCTCGGAGGTAGGGAATCAGCCCCAGCATTTT. Translating gives CASTLSEVGNQPQHF. V usage is TRBV2 and J usage is TRBJ1-5; D gene ambiguous. The V and J ends lost 7 bases and 4 bases respectively, with 17 bases between them. There are 15 residues in the CDR3. Looked up from germline, CDR1 is SNHLY and CDR2 is FYNNEI.

Only a few counts were recorded for this clone. V usage is TRBV7-3 and J usage is TRBJ2-1; no reliable D call. The CDR3 runs to 14 residues. The germline V gene has CDR1 SGHTA and CDR2 FQGTGA. V was pared by 0 bases and J by 6 bases, with 9 bases between. CDR3 coding DNA: TGTGCCAGCAGCTTAACCCCCAGTCCCAATGAGCAGTTCTTC. Its translation is CASSLTPSPNEQFF.

The V call is TRBV18, the J call TRBJ1-1, with a possible D match to TRBD1 (6 bases). The CDR3 is 14 residues long. V was trimmed by 6 bases and J by 1 base, leaving 12 bases between them. Germline-derived CDR1 and CDR2 are KGHSH and LQKENI. The CDR3 region has the DNA TGTGCCAGCTCGCAGGGGCTGAGGAACACTGAAGCTTTCTTT. Protein product: CASSQGLRNTEAFF.

V gene TRBV7-2 combines with J gene TRBJ2-7, with 10 positions matching TRBD2. CDR1 is SGHTA, CDR2 FQGNSA, per germline. The CDR3 is 17 amino acids. With V trimmed by 4 bases and J by 5 bases, 14 bases remained unmatched. CDR3 protein: CASSSRSSSGSGDEQYF. The CDR3 DNA reads TGTGCCAGCAGCTCCCGGTCCTCTAGCGGGAGTGGCGACGAGCAGTACTTC.

This clone has only a few counts. The chain links TRBV18 to TRBJ2-7, with D perhaps TRBD1 or TRBD2 (5 bases each). The ends were cut back, 0 bases at V and 5 bases at J, with 11 bases in the middle. CDR3 length equals 14 residues. The germline CDR1 and CDR2 sequences are KGHSH and LQKENI. The CDR3 is CASSPPAGTDEQYF. The CDR3 nucleotides read TGTGCCAGCTCACCACCGGCAGGGACGGACGAGCAGTACTTC.

The CDR3 spells CASSGYPYTGELFF. For the CDR3, the DNA is TGTGCCAGCAGTGGTTATCCTTACACCGGGGAGCTGTTTTTT. V is TRBV6-1 and J is TRBJ2-2; D remains unclear. The germline V gene encodes CDR1 MNHNS and CDR2 SASEGT. The CDR3 is 14 amino acids. Trimming removed 4 bases at V and 3 bases at J, with 9 bases between.

This clone turned up a few times. This chain joins TRBV14 and TRBJ2-1; 9 bases are a match to TRBD1. The J segment lost 3 bases and the V segment lost 3 bases, leaving 3 bases of the junction unmatched. The CDR3 length is 15 residues. Germline-derived CDR1 and CDR2 are SGHDN and FVKESK. CDR3 sequence reads: CASSQGQGIYNEQFF. DNA of the CDR3: TGTGCCAGCAGCCAGGGACAGGGTATCTACAATGAGCAGTTCTTC.

This clone was picked up a small number of times. V gene TRBV5-6 combines with J gene TRBJ2-1, with 15 bases matching TRBD2. The CDR3 contains 16 residues. The V and J ends lost 5 bases and 8 bases, in that order; junction bases with no gene match: 8. Germline-derived CDR1 and CDR2 are SGHDT and YYEEEE. The CDR3 bases are TGTGCCAGCAGTGGACTAGCGGGAGGGCCAATGGATGAGCAGTTCTTC. Amino acid sequence: CASSGLAGGPMDEQFF.

This clone turned up a few times. Other DNA sequences in the same sample also yield this CDR3. The chain employs TRBV28 and TRBJ2-7; D is undetermined. Per the germline V gene, CDR1 is MDHEN and CDR2 is SYDVKM. The length of the CDR3 is 11 residues. Trimming pared 1 base from V and 4 bases from J, leaving 2 bases between. CDR3 DNA sequence: TGTGCCAGCAGTTTATTTTACGAGCAGTACTTC. It codes for CASSLFYEQYF.